The 7 T cell receptor beta chains below come from one sample, sequenced in a study of T cell responses to AZD1222 COVID-19 vaccine. Repertoires were generated with immunoSEQ multiplex PCR, while TCRdb's copy carries only in-frame clones and drops some. The sample contains roughly 120,000 clones, around nine tenths of which appear only once. The starting material was peripheral blood, obtained 28 days after the second AZD1222 dose. The source is an adult who received the AZD1222 COVID-19 vaccine.

This clone has just a few counts. The chain uses TRBV9 and TRBJ1-6, with D unclear. The germline V gene encodes CDR1 SGDLS and CDR2 YYNGEE. This CDR3 has 15 residues. The ends were cut back, 0 bases at V and 8 bases at J, with 12 bases in the middle. CDR3 loop: CASSVESWADSPLHF. CDR3 in DNA: TGTGCCAGCAGCGTAGAATCATGGGCGGATTCACCCCTCCACTTT.

The chain recombines TRBV29-1 with TRBJ1-1; D uncertain. V was trimmed by 5 bases and J by 5 bases, leaving 9 bases between them. This CDR3 comprises 11 residues. Germline CDR1 is SQVTM and CDR2 is ANQGSEA. CDR3 sequence reads: CSVLWGTEAFF. CDR3 bases: TGCAGCGTTTTGTGGGGAACTGAAGCTTTCTTT.

This sequence joins TRBV7-2 and TRBJ2-2, with unresolved D. Germline CDR1 and CDR2: SGHTA and FQGNSA. This CDR3 spans 12 amino acids. Trimming shortened V by 5 bases and J by 6 bases, and 7 bases separated the two germline ends. The CDR3 DNA follows: TGTGCCAGCAGCCCAATAGCCGGGGAGCTGTTTTTT. This gives the protein CASSPIAGELFF.

The rearrangement joins TRBV30 to TRBJ2-1; D may be TRBD1 or TRBD2 (5 bases each). The CDR3 is 13 residues long. V was trimmed by 3 bases and J by 1 base, leaving 7 bases between them. Germline V gives CDR1 GTSNPN, CDR2 SVGIG (reference sequence). The CDR3 spells CAWRGPSYNEQFF. CDR3 DNA: TGTGCCTGGAGGGGACCATCCTACAATGAGCAGTTCTTC. Variable domain in full (rest from reference TRBV30 and TRBJ2-1): SQTIHQWPATLVQPVGSPLSLECTVEGTSNPNLYWYRQAAGRGLQLLFYSVGIGQISSEVPQNLSASRPQDRQFILSSKKLLLSDSGFYLCAWRGPSYNEQFFGPGTRLTVL.

The genes are TRBV27 and TRBJ2-3; no clear D gene. CDR1 and CDR2 (germline): MNHEY, SMNVEV (reference sequence). This CDR3 spans 13 amino acids. Trimming pared 1 base from V and 1 base from J, leaving 3 bases between. The CDR3 nucleotides are TGTGCCAGCAGTTTATACCGCACAGATACGCAGTATTTT. This translates into CASSLYRTDTQYF.

The chain recombines TRBV7-9 with TRBJ1-4; possibly TRBD1 for D (6 bases). The CDR3 has 14 residues. V was trimmed by 5 bases and J by 6 bases, leaving 13 bases between them. Germline lookup yields CDR1 SEHNR and CDR2 FQNEAQ (reference sequence). In DNA, the CDR3 is TGTGCCAGCAGCCAGGGGCAGGCATATGAAAAACTGTTTTTT. It codes for CASSQGQAYEKLFF.

This rearrangement joins TRBV6-6 to TRBJ2-7; 9 bases fit TRBD1. There are 17 residues in the CDR3. J gave up 3 bases and V 5 bases, and 14 bases lay outside the gene matches. Germline CDR1 MNHNY, CDR2 SVGAGI (reference sequence). As DNA, the CDR3 is TGTGCCAGCAGTCGCACTTACCGACCGGGACAGGGCTACGAGCAGTACTTC. Its translation: CASSRTYRPGQGYEQYF.